This TCR beta chain was obtained from a study of T cells in localized non-small cell lung cancer. Study-wide findings and caveats: Median detection of top 100 tumor clones in adjacent lung was over 45 clones.

TCRdb's table, derived via immunoSEQ multiplex PCR, lists solely in-frame clones and lacks some. The data show about 1,500 clones, with around a fifth seen just once and around 12% held by the top ten. Details on this clone: Its antigen remains unidentified.

The sequencing used lung tumor tissue, collected before any cancer treatment. The TCR was taken from a male donor aged 60 or over with stage I lung adenocarcinoma.

This chain's CDR3 is CASSPWGPGTPTNEKLFF. CDR3 DNA sequence: TGTGCCAGCAGCCCCTGGGGCCCGGGGACCCCAACTAATGAAAAACTGTTTTTT. The genes are TRBV6-8 and TRBJ1-4, with D perhaps matching TRBD1 (5 bases). CDR1 and CDR2 (germline): MNHGY, SAAAGT. Trimming shortened V by 6 bases and J by 0 bases, and 20 bases separated the two germline ends. The CDR3 runs 18 residues.